One and the same sample provided the 32 T cell receptor beta chains below, sequenced in a study of blood T cell repertoires in COVID-19. TCRdb's table, derived via immunoSEQ multiplex PCR, lists solely in-frame clones and lacks some. The sample contains tens of thousands of clones, roughly 88% of which appear only once. Sequencing input: peripheral blood. These receptors all come from a woman between 45 and 65 years old with acute or convalescent COVID-19.

The chain couples TRBV10-3 to TRBJ1-5, with D possibly matching TRBD1 (5 bases). This CDR3 spans 15 amino acids. With 3 bases removed from V and 5 bases from J, the gap between germline ends came to 14 bases. Looked up from germline, CDR1 is ENHRY and CDR2 is SYGVKD. This CDR3 is CAISEWNAGHQPQHF. CDR3 in DNA: TGTGCCATCAGTGAATGGAATGCAGGGCATCAGCCCCAGCATTTT.

This chain links TRBV9 with TRBJ1-3; 8 nucleotides match TRBD1. V trimming: 4 bases; J trimming: 8 bases; junction bases outside the gene matches: 8. Germline CDR1 reads SGDLS; CDR2 reads YYNGEE. This CDR3 is built from 14 residues. DNA of the CDR3: TGTGCCAGCAGCCGCACAGGGGGATCGGACACCATATATTTT. Amino acid sequence: CASSRTGGSDTIYF.

The chain carries TRBV21-1 and TRBJ2-1; TRBD1 is the table's D call, not checked against the DNA. TRBV21-1 corresponds to a pseudogene. This CDR3 region has 12 residues. As DNA, the CDR3 is TGTGCCAGCAGCAAAAAGGGGCCGTATGGGTTCTTC. This codes for CASSKKGPYGFF.

This clone came up a few times. J is TRBJ2-5 and V is TRBV2; 9 bases are shared with TRBD2. V lost 4 bases and J lost 4; bases outside the gene matches: 7. The CDR3 is 15 amino acids. Germline V lookup: CDR1 SNHLY, CDR2 FYNNEI. As DNA, the CDR3 is TGTGCCAGCAGTGGCTCCAGCGGGGGGACAGAGACCCAGTACTTC. Translating gives CASSGSSGGTETQYF.

V is TRBV7-2 and J is TRBJ2-1; possibly TRBD2 for D (6 bases). Trimming removed 5 bases from V and 9 bases from J, with 17 bases in between. CDR1 is SGHTA and CDR2 is FQGNSA in the germline V gene. The CDR3 extends over 14 amino acids. The CDR3 DNA is TGTGCCAGCAGCCTACGGGGGTTCCTCTTTGAGCAGTTCTTC. This sequence encodes CASSLRGFLFEQFF.

The CDR3 DNA is TGCGCCAGCAGCCCCGGGACAGGGATGTATGGGACCCAGTACTTC. It is translated as CASSPGTGMYGTQYF. The J gene is TRBJ2-5, the V gene TRBV4-3; 9 positions agree with TRBD1. This CDR3 has 15 amino acids. Germline loops: CDR1 LGHNA, CDR2 YSLEER. V shed 4 bases and J 7 bases; nucleotides not matched to a gene: 10.

V gene TRBV19 combines with J gene TRBJ2-4; the match to TRBD1 covers 10 bases. CDR1 and CDR2 (germline): LNHDA, SQIVND (reference sequence). V shed 5 bases, J shed 0 bases, and the junction held 10 bases outside the gene matches. This CDR3 contains 18 residues. CDR3 loop: CASSEGTGVKLAKNIQYF. The CDR3 DNA reads as TGTGCCAGTAGTGAGGGGACAGGGGTAAAGTTAGCCAAAAACATTCAGTACTTC.

This clone has just a few counts. J is TRBJ2-1 and V is TRBV29-1, with D hard to call. Between the trimmed V and J ends, which lost 4 bases and 10 bases, there was a span of 14 bases. The CDR3 consists of 12 residues. The germline gives CDR1 SQVTM, CDR2 ANQGSEA. CDR3 residues: CSVVVFIEEQFF. In DNA form, the CDR3 reads TGCAGCGTTGTCGTTTTTATAGAGGAGCAGTTCTTC.

The V call is TRBV5-1, the J call TRBJ2-3, with D possibly matching TRBD1 (7 bases). The CDR3 is 15 residues long. Germline CDR1 is SGHRS and CDR2 is YFSETQ. Trimming removed 0 bases at V and 4 bases at J, with 12 bases between. CDR3 sequence reads: CASSLVRGDADTQYF. CDR3 sequence (DNA): TGCGCCAGCAGCTTGGTCAGGGGGGACGCAGATACGCAGTATTTT.

This clone appeared once. The V call is TRBV30, the J call TRBJ1-3; D is undetermined. Germline CDR1 reads GTSNPN; CDR2 reads SVGIG (reference sequence). The CDR3 is made up of 13 amino acids. V shed 2 bases and J shed 3 bases, with 8 bases lying between them. The CDR3 DNA is TGTGCCTGGAGTACCGGAGGTGGAAACACCATATATTTT. This translates into CAWSTGGGNTIYF.

The sample holds a few counts of this clone. V and J are TRBV5-1 and TRBJ1-2; TRBD1 might be the D (6 bases). Germline CDR1 reads SGHRS; CDR2 reads YFSETQ. The CDR3 is 16 residues long. Trimming left V 1 base short and J 1 base short, with 14 bases between. The CDR3 is CASSLSMGQFNYGYTF. CDR3 sequence (DNA): TGCGCCAGCAGCTTGTCAATGGGACAATTTAACTATGGCTACACCTTC. The full variable domain, with the rest looked up from reference TRBV5-1 and TRBJ1-2, is KAGVTQTPRYLIKTRGQQVTLSCSPISGHRSVSWYQQTPGQGLQFLFEYFSETQRNKGNFPGRFSGRQFSNSRSEMNVSTLELGDSALYLCASSLSMGQFNYGYTFGSGTRLTVV.

V gene TRBV30 combines with J gene TRBJ2-3; possibly TRBD2 for D (6 bases). Trimming shortened V by 2 bases and J by 1 base, and 13 bases separated the two germline ends. The CDR3 runs to 15 residues. Per the germline V gene, CDR1 is GTSNPN and CDR2 is SVGIG (reference sequence). CDR3 region: CAWSSAGTRTDTQYF. Written as DNA, the CDR3 is TGTGCCTGGAGTTCAGCAGGGACTCGCACAGATACGCAGTATTTT.

J is TRBJ2-1 and V is TRBV6-1; TRBD2 matches at 9 bases. This CDR3 region has 16 residues. V trimming: 2 bases; J trimming: 7 bases; junction bases outside the gene matches: 9. From germline, CDR1 is MNHNS and CDR2 SASEGT. The CDR3 sequence: CASSEWAGGVENEQFF. CDR3 DNA: TGTGCCAGCAGTGAATGGGCGGGAGGGGTGGAAAATGAGCAGTTCTTC.

Here the CDR3 DNA reads TGTGCCAGCAGTTTTAGTTGGGGACAGGATACGCAGTATTTT. Protein product: CASSFSWGQDTQYF. The chain has TRBV27 and TRBJ2-3; 7 nucleotides align to TRBD1. Germline V lookup: CDR1 MNHEY, CDR2 SMNVEV (reference sequence). The V segment lost 3 bases and the J segment 6 bases; nucleotides outside the gene matches: 6. This CDR3 has 14 residues.

The chain employs TRBV10-3 and TRBJ2-2; 14 bases fit TRBD2. J lost 0 bases, V lost 6 bases, and 15 bases had no gene match. CDR1 is ENHRY and CDR2 is SYGVKD in the germline V gene. This CDR3 comprises 21 residues. The CDR3 DNA is TGTGCCATCAGCAAAAAACCGGGACTAGCGGGAGCTGGGACGAACACCGGGGAGCTGTTTTTT. It encodes CAISKKPGLAGAGTNTGELFF.

V and J are TRBV28 and TRBJ1-4; D gene uncertain. The CDR3 runs to 14 residues. Trimming took 2 bases from V and 4 from J, leaving 8 bases between them. Germline CDR1 MDHEN, CDR2 SYDVKM. Written as DNA, the CDR3 is TGTGCCAGCAGTTTAAGCAAACTTAATGAAAAACTGTTTTTT. This translates into CASSLSKLNEKLFF.

This clone was seen once. The chain is built from TRBV19 and TRBJ1-5; possible D gene TRBD1, 6 bases. V was clipped by 6 bases and J by 2 bases, with 14 bases between them. The CDR3 spans 15 residues. The V gene's germline CDR1 is LNHDA and CDR2 SQIVND (reference sequence). In DNA, the CDR3 is TGTGCCAGTAGGAACAGGGTAGGTGGCAATCAGCCCCAGCATTTT. Its protein product is CASRNRVGGNQPQHF.

The V gene is TRBV7-8, the J gene TRBJ2-7, with TRBD2 as a possible D gene (5 bases). CDR1 is SGHVS and CDR2 is FQNEAQ in the germline V gene. Trimming took 1 base from V and 6 from J, leaving 22 bases between them. The CDR3 covers 17 residues. CDR3 sequence reads: CASSLVDPSLSTSEQYF. The CDR3 region has the DNA TGTGCCAGCAGCTTAGTGGATCCTAGCTTGTCGACTTCCGAGCAGTACTTC.

Turning to this clone: Relative to the germline gene, one junction end is altered; a read error may explain this. This sequence joins TRBV27 and TRBJ2-7; D gene ambiguous. The germline V gene has CDR1 MNHEY and CDR2 SMNVEV (reference sequence). This CDR3 comprises 13 residues. The CDR3 here is CASSLSYLYEQYF. The CDR3 nucleotides are TGTGCCAGCAGTCTATCCTATCTCTACGAGCAGTACTTC.

By proportion, this clone is medium-sized (0.01 to 0.1%). The V and J genes are TRBV6-5 and TRBJ2-1; D gene ambiguous. Per germline, CDR1 MNHEY and CDR2 SVGAGI. V lost 0 bases and J 8 bases, leaving 14 bases between the germline ends. The CDR3 extends over 15 amino acids. For the CDR3, the DNA is TGTGCCAGCAGTTACTCGCCCAGTTTGGGCGATGAGCAGTTCTTC. Translation gives CASSYSPSLGDEQFF.

The rearrangement links TRBV7-9 to TRBJ1-3; 8 bases are shared with TRBD1. The trim removed 3 bases at V and 6 bases at J, leaving 4 bases unmatched. CDR1 and CDR2 from the germline V gene are SEHNR and FQNEAQ (reference sequence). This CDR3 has 14 amino acids. The CDR3 sequence: CASSFTGGTNTIYF. In nucleotides, the CDR3 is TGTGCCAGCAGCTTCACAGGGGGTACAAACACCATATATTTT. Variable domain in full (rest from reference TRBV7-9 and TRBJ1-3): DTGVSQNPRHKITKRGQNVTFRCDPISEHNRLYWYRQTLGQGPEFLTYFQNEAQLEKSRLLSDRFSAERPKGSFSTLEIQRTEQGDSAMYLCASSFTGGTNTIYFGEGSWLTVV.

This clone is a singleton in its sample. V and J are TRBV2 and TRBJ2-3; D is undetermined. The germline V and J ends were trimmed by 3 bases and 7 bases, with 11 bases remaining between them. CDR1 and CDR2 (germline): SNHLY, FYNNEI. CDR3 length: 13 amino acids. CDR3 loop: CASSDFATYTQYF. In nucleotides, the CDR3 is TGTGCCAGCAGTGATTTCGCAACTTATACGCAGTATTTT.

The rearrangement links TRBV6-5 to TRBJ2-2, with D possibly matching TRBD2 (6 bases). The V gene lost 6 bases and the J gene lost 3 bases, with 8 bases spanning the gap. This CDR3 comprises 13 residues. The germline V gene encodes CDR1 MNHEY and CDR2 SVGAGI. DNA of the CDR3: TGTGCCAGCAGGGGAGGATACACCGGGGAGCTGTTTTTT. Translating it yields CASRGGYTGELFF.

The genes are TRBV7-2 and TRBJ2-7; D unresolved. V lost 5 bases to trimming and J lost 0 bases, with 2 bases between them. The CDR3 length is 11 residues. CDR1 and CDR2 (germline): SGHTA, FQGNSA. The CDR3 is CASSRSYEQYF. CDR3 DNA sequence: TGTGCCAGCAGCCGCTCCTACGAGCAGTACTTC.

The V and J genes are TRBV6-5 and TRBJ2-3; D possibly corresponds to TRBD2 (6 bases). This CDR3 has 14 amino acids. CDR1 MNHEY and CDR2 SVGAGI come from the germline V gene. The ends were cut back, 7 bases at V and 2 bases at J, with 13 bases in the middle. This CDR3 is CASKWGLDTDTQYF. DNA for the CDR3: TGTGCCAGCAAATGGGGACTTGACACAGATACGCAGTATTTT.

This clone was seen only a few times. J is TRBJ2-1 and V is TRBV19; 8 bases match TRBD2. The CDR3 runs 16 residues. After removal of 5 bases from V and 1 base from J, the junction contained 7 bases not matched to a gene. Germline values: CDR1 LNHDA, CDR2 SQIVND (reference sequence). The CDR3 is CASSPVAGPSYNEQFF. In DNA, the CDR3 is TGTGCCAGTAGTCCCGTAGCGGGACCATCCTACAATGAGCAGTTCTTC.

The chain uses TRBV7-3 and TRBJ2-1; D may be TRBD1 (6 bases). The CDR3 has 13 amino acids. Germline V CDR1 and CDR2: SGHTA, FQGTGA. Trimming took 4 bases from V and 8 from J, leaving 12 bases between them. The chain's CDR3 is CASSSTGTDEQFF. The CDR3 DNA reads as TGTGCCAGCAGCTCCACAGGGACCGATGAGCAGTTCTTC.

This clone was picked up a small number of times. The chain is built from TRBV2 and TRBJ1-5, with D tentatively TRBD1 (6 bases). Trimming left V 5 bases short and J 3 bases short, with 11 bases between. The CDR3 length is 14 residues. CDR1 and CDR2 from the germline V gene are SNHLY and FYNNEI. The CDR3 sequence is CASSLTGSNQPQHF. CDR3 coding DNA: TGTGCCAGCAGTCTTACAGGGTCCAATCAGCCCCAGCATTTT.

The genes are TRBV7-2 and TRBJ1-2; tentative D call: TRBD1 (6 bases). Trimming cost V 5 bases and J 5 bases, with 18 bases left between them. The CDR3 totals 15 residues. Germline values: CDR1 SGHTA, CDR2 FQGNSA. The CDR3 region is CASSTQRGLGYGYTF. In DNA form, the CDR3 reads TGTGCCAGCAGCACCCAGCGGGGGCTTGGATATGGCTACACCTTC.

The rearrangement joins TRBV24-1 to TRBJ2-2, with D possibly matching TRBD2 (6 bases). The CDR3 sequence is 15 residues long. CDR1 and CDR2 (germline): KGHDR, SFDVKD. The V and J ends lost 7 bases and 4 bases respectively, with 15 bases between them. The CDR3 coding sequence is TGTGCCACCAGCCACCCGGGGGAGTCCACCGGGGAGCTGTTTTTT. Its translation: CATSHPGESTGELFF.

This clone was found once. The chain combines TRBV2 with TRBJ2-7; D perhaps matches TRBD1 (5 bases). The CDR3 covers 11 residues. Germline CDR1 is SNHLY and CDR2 is FYNNEI. The V end lost 8 bases, the J end lost 2 bases, and 7 bases lay between the germline ends. The CDR3 loop reads CASSTAYEQYF. Written as DNA, the CDR3 is TGTGCCAGCTCGACAGCCTACGAGCAGTACTTC.

The chain uses TRBV27 and TRBJ2-5; 9 bases agree with TRBD1. V was clipped by 3 bases and J by 2 bases; unmatched bases: 10. This CDR3 is 17 amino acids long. Germline V gene lookup returns CDR1 MNHEY and CDR2 SMNVEV (reference sequence). The CDR3 DNA follows: TGTGCCAGCAGTTTCCTCTCCCCGGACAGGGGACAAGAGACCCAGTACTTC. Its protein product is CASSFLSPDRGQETQYF.